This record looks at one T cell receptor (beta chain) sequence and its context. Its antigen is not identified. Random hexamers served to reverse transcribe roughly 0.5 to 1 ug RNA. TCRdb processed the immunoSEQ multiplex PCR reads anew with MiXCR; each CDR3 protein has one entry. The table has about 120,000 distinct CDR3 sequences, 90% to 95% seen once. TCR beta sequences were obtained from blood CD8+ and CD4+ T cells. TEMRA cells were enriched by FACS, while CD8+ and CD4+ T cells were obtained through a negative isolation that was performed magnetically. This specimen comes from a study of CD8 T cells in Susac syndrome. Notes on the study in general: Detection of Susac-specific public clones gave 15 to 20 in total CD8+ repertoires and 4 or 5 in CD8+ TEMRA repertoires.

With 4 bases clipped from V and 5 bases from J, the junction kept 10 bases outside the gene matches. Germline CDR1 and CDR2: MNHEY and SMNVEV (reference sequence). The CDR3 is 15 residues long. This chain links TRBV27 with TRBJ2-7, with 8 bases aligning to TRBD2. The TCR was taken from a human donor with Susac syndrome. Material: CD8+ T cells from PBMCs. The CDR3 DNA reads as TGTGCCAGCAGTTCCCCCCGGGAGGGTAGCGACGAGCAGTACTTC. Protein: CASSSPREGSDEQYF.